This is a list of T cell receptor beta chains from one sample in a study of blood T cell repertoires in COVID-19. This table comes from immunoSEQ multiplex PCR, and its TCRdb copy is limited to in-frame clones, with some not included. The repertoire holds 200,000 to 250,000 clones, with around 90% as singletons. The sequencing input was PBMCs or T cells enriched from blood (not recorded which). The receptors originated from a man aged 30 to 39 in a cohort exposed to, infected with or recovered from COVID-19 (not recorded which). The CDR3 runs from the conserved cysteine through the conserved F or W. The D gene is left open where the match is weak. For some rows the clone size is stated as once, few or many, or as a class when expanded; others skip it.

v_gene: TRBV11-1; j_gene: TRBJ2-5; d_gene: TRBD2; abundance: NA; CDR3aa: CASRQLPGTSGRTQYF; CDR3nt: TGTGCCAGCAGGCAACTTCCCGGGACTAGCGGCCGCACCCAGTACTTC
v_gene: TRBV19; j_gene: TRBJ1-1; d_gene: NA; abundance: NA; CDR3aa: CASSISVTLEAFF; CDR3nt: TGTGCCAGTAGTATTTCGGTTACCCTTGAAGCTTTCTTT
v_gene: TRBV5-1; j_gene: TRBJ2-2; d_gene: TRBD2; abundance: NA; CDR3aa: CASSPGLAGTGELFF; CDR3nt: TGCGCCAGCAGCCCGGGACTAGCGGGAACCGGGGAGCTGTTTTTT
v_gene: TRBV27; j_gene: TRBJ1-1; d_gene: TRBD1; abundance: once; CDR3aa: CASSLYQGVRTEAFF; CDR3nt: TGTGCCAGCAGTTTATACCAGGGGGTACGGACTGAAGCTTTCTTT
v_gene: TRBV28; j_gene: TRBJ2-7; d_gene: TRBD2; abundance: NA; CDR3aa: CASSLGLAIYEQYF; CDR3nt: TGTGCCAGCAGTTTGGGACTAGCGATATACGAGCAGTACTTC
v_gene: TRBV28; j_gene: TRBJ1-4; d_gene: NA; abundance: NA; CDR3aa: CAVAGEISNEKLFF; CDR3nt: TGTGCTGTGGCGGGGGAGATCTCTAATGAAAAACTGTTTTTT
v_gene: TRBV10-3; j_gene: TRBJ2-7; d_gene: NA; abundance: few; CDR3aa: CAISLQGHEQYF; CDR3nt: TGTGCCATCAGTTTACAGGGCCACGAGCAGTACTTC
v_gene: TRBV5-4; j_gene: TRBJ2-1; d_gene: TRBD2; abundance: NA; CDR3aa: CASSLDLAGALSNEQFF; CDR3nt: TGTGCCAGCAGCTTGGATCTAGCGGGAGCACTCAGCAATGAGCAGTTCTTC
v_gene: TRBV19; j_gene: TRBJ1-2; d_gene: NA; abundance: NA; CDR3aa: CASSSGGAAFYGYTF; CDR3nt: TGTGCCAGTAGTAGTGGCGGAGCGGCCTTCTATGGCTACACCTTC
v_gene: TRBV7-7; j_gene: TRBJ2-3; d_gene: TRBD2; abundance: NA; CDR3aa: CASSSSGLAGGLSTDTQYF; CDR3nt: TGTGCTAGCAGCTCCTCGGGACTAGCGGGAGGGCTAAGCACAGATACGCAGTATTTT
v_gene: TRBV6-5; j_gene: TRBJ2-5; d_gene: NA; abundance: NA; CDR3aa: CASISGQGLQETQYF; CDR3nt: TGTGCCAGCATTTCGGGGCAGGGGCTGCAAGAGACCCAGTACTTC
v_gene: TRBV7-2; j_gene: TRBJ1-4; d_gene: NA; abundance: NA; CDR3aa: CASSLVAYPGEKLFF; CDR3nt: TGTGCCAGCAGCTTAGTTGCCTATCCTGGTGAAAAACTGTTTTTT
v_gene: TRBV19; j_gene: TRBJ1-2; d_gene: NA; abundance: NA; CDR3aa: CASSIGGRGIDGYTF; CDR3nt: TGTGCCAGTAGTATCGGTGGCAGGGGTATCGACGGCTACACCTTC
v_gene: TRBV6-5; j_gene: TRBJ1-1; d_gene: NA; abundance: NA; CDR3aa: CATRRNTEAFF; CDR3nt: TGTGCCACCCGTCGGAACACTGAAGCTTTCTTT
v_gene: TRBV19; j_gene: TRBJ1-4; d_gene: NA; abundance: NA; CDR3aa: CASSRQAEGEKLFF; CDR3nt: TGTGCCAGTAGTCGACAGGCGGAAGGGGAAAAACTGTTTTTT
v_gene: TRBV18; j_gene: TRBJ2-7; d_gene: TRBD1; abundance: few; CDR3aa: CASSPRRGDRDHEQYF; CDR3nt: TGTGCCAGCTCACCCCGGCGCGGGGACAGGGACCACGAGCAGTACTTC
v_gene: TRBV4-3; j_gene: TRBJ1-6; d_gene: TRBD1; abundance: NA; CDR3aa: CASSQTGTGLSPLHF; CDR3nt: TGCGCCAGCAGCCAAACCGGGACAGGGCTCTCACCCCTCCACTTT
v_gene: TRBV19; j_gene: TRBJ2-1; d_gene: TRBD2; abundance: NA; CDR3aa: CASSIVAGVNNEQFF; CDR3nt: TGTGCCAGTAGTATAGTAGCGGGAGTAAACAATGAGCAGTTCTTC
v_gene: TRBV28; j_gene: TRBJ1-2; d_gene: TRBD1; abundance: many; CDR3aa: CASSLGTGRNYGYTF; CDR3nt: TGTGCCAGCAGTTTGGGGACAGGGCGTAACTATGGCTACACCTTC
v_gene: TRBV19; j_gene: TRBJ2-1; d_gene: TRBD1; abundance: NA; CDR3aa: CASSIDPGQTYNEQFF; CDR3nt: TGTGCCAGTAGTATAGACCCGGGACAGACTTACAATGAGCAGTTCTTC
v_gene: TRBV15; j_gene: TRBJ2-1; d_gene: TRBD1; abundance: NA; CDR3aa: CATSRGTGTGSWEQFF; CDR3nt: TGTGCCACCAGCAGGGGGACCGGGACAGGTTCTTGGGAGCAGTTCTTC
v_gene: TRBV27; j_gene: TRBJ2-5; d_gene: NA; abundance: NA; CDR3aa: CASSPGGWPQETQYF; CDR3nt: TGTGCCAGCAGTCCTGGGGGGTGGCCCCAAGAGACCCAGTACTTC
v_gene: TRBV7-9; j_gene: TRBJ2-3; d_gene: TRBD2; abundance: NA; CDR3aa: CASSSLAGATDTQYF; CDR3nt: TGTGCCAGCAGCTCCTTAGCGGGAGCGACAGATACGCAGTATTTT
v_gene: TRBV7-6; j_gene: TRBJ2-2; d_gene: TRBD1; abundance: few; CDR3aa: CASSPLTGYTGELFF; CDR3nt: TGTGCCAGCAGCCCCCTGACAGGGTACACCGGGGAGCTGTTTTTT
v_gene: TRBV28; j_gene: TRBJ2-1; d_gene: TRBD2; abundance: NA; CDR3aa: CASLFLTSGGYNEQFF; CDR3nt: TGTGCCAGCCTTTTCTTGACTAGCGGGGGCTACAATGAGCAGTTCTTC
v_gene: TRBV6-2/TRBV6-3; j_gene: TRBJ2-7; d_gene: NA; abundance: NA; CDR3aa: CASTPGKGRTYEQYF; CDR3nt: TGTGCCAGCACCCCCGGAAAGGGGCGAACCTACGAGCAGTACTTC
v_gene: TRBV5-4; j_gene: TRBJ1-1; d_gene: TRBD1; abundance: NA; CDR3aa: CASSLGGQGAGTEAFF; CDR3nt: TGTGCCAGCAGCTTGGGAGGACAGGGGGCGGGCACTGAAGCTTTCTTT
v_gene: TRBV3-1/TRBV3-2; j_gene: TRBJ2-5; d_gene: NA; abundance: NA; CDR3aa: CASSQGQIQETQYF; CDR3nt: TGTGCCAGCAGCCAAGGACAGATCCAAGAGACCCAGTACTTC
v_gene: TRBV28; j_gene: TRBJ1-3; d_gene: NA; abundance: NA; CDR3aa: CASSVEQGRRHTIYF; CDR3nt: TGTGCCAGCAGTGTAGAGCAGGGTCGTCGGCACACCATATATTTT
v_gene: TRBV11-2; j_gene: TRBJ1-2; d_gene: TRBD1; abundance: NA; CDR3aa: CASSPPTGAYGYTF; CDR3nt: TGTGCCAGCAGCCCCCCCACAGGGGCCTATGGCTACACCTTC
v_gene: TRBV5-1; j_gene: TRBJ2-5; d_gene: TRBD2; abundance: NA; CDR3aa: CASSLGTSGRGETQYF; CDR3nt: TGCGCCAGCAGCCTGGGGACTAGCGGGAGAGGGGAGACCCAGTACTTC
v_gene: TRBV5-1; j_gene: TRBJ1-2; d_gene: TRBD1; abundance: NA; CDR3aa: CASSLQPYAGQGTYGYTF; CDR3nt: TGCGCCAGCAGCTTGCAACCGTACGCCGGACAGGGGACCTATGGCTACACCTTC
v_gene: TRBV12-3/TRBV12-4; j_gene: TRBJ1-5; d_gene: NA; abundance: NA; CDR3aa: CASSFRGQPQHF; CDR3nt: TGTGCCAGCAGTTTCCGAGGACAGCCCCAGCATTTT
v_gene: TRBV5-1; j_gene: TRBJ1-1; d_gene: NA; abundance: NA; CDR3aa: CASSLSTITSTEAFF; CDR3nt: TGCGCCAGCAGCTTGTCAACTATAACAAGCACTGAAGCTTTCTTT
v_gene: TRBV28; j_gene: TRBJ2-1; d_gene: TRBD2; abundance: few; CDR3aa: CATLASGSGGEQFF; CDR3nt: TGTGCCACCTTGGCTAGCGGGAGTGGGGGGGAGCAGTTCTTC
v_gene: TRBV4-3; j_gene: TRBJ2-5; d_gene: TRBD1; abundance: NA; CDR3aa: CASSQEDRAAPETQYF; CDR3nt: TGCGCCAGCAGCCAAGAGGACAGGGCAGCGCCGGAGACCCAGTACTTC
v_gene: TRBV7-9; j_gene: TRBJ1-2; d_gene: NA; abundance: once; CDR3aa: CATRNTGSDGYTF; CDR3nt: TGTGCCACGAGAAACACGGGTTCAGATGGCTACACCTTC
v_gene: TRBV6-5; j_gene: TRBJ2-3; d_gene: TRBD2; abundance: NA; CDR3aa: CASRKGTSPTNTQYF; CDR3nt: TGTGCCAGCAGAAAGGGGACTAGCCCTACCAATACGCAGTATTTT
v_gene: TRBV5-1; j_gene: TRBJ1-1; d_gene: NA; abundance: NA; CDR3aa: CASSLDSPGDTEAFF; CDR3nt: TGCGCCAGCAGCTTGGACTCACCAGGGGACACTGAAGCTTTCTTT
v_gene: TRBV6-2/TRBV6-3; j_gene: TRBJ2-7; d_gene: NA; abundance: few; CDR3aa: CASSYGADYYEQYF; CDR3nt: TGTGCCAGCAGTTATGGAGCGGACTACTACGAGCAGTACTTC
v_gene: TRBV4-1; j_gene: TRBJ2-1; d_gene: TRBD2; abundance: NA; CDR3aa: CASSLRTSGGEPGNEQFF; CDR3nt: TGCGCCAGCAGCCTTAGGACTAGCGGGGGTGAGCCTGGCAATGAGCAGTTCTTC
v_gene: TRBV5-1; j_gene: TRBJ2-2; d_gene: TRBD2; abundance: NA; CDR3aa: CASYLAGTTGELFF; CDR3nt: TGCGCCAGTTATTTAGCGGGAACCACCGGGGAGCTGTTTTTT
v_gene: TRBV18; j_gene: TRBJ1-1; d_gene: NA; abundance: NA; CDR3aa: CASSPTGGTMNTEAFF; CDR3nt: TGTGCCAGCTCACCCACCGGCGGAACCATGAACACTGAAGCTTTCTTT
v_gene: TRBV11-3; j_gene: TRBJ2-1; d_gene: NA; abundance: NA; CDR3aa: CASSLDPAGTYNEQFF; CDR3nt: TGTGCCAGCAGCTTAGATCCGGCGGGGACCTACAATGAGCAGTTCTTC
v_gene: TRBV15; j_gene: TRBJ2-3; d_gene: TRBD2; abundance: once; CDR3aa: CATSRDRSLAGPTDTQYF; CDR3nt: TGTGCCACCAGCAGAGATCGGAGCCTAGCGGGGCCCACAGATACGCAGTATTTT
v_gene: TRBV7-9; j_gene: TRBJ2-7; d_gene: NA; abundance: once; CDR3aa: CASSSLVEQYF; CDR3nt: TGTGCCAGCAGCTCCCTCGTCGAGCAGTACTTC
v_gene: TRBV15; j_gene: TRBJ1-3; d_gene: TRBD1; abundance: NA; CDR3aa: CATSRGTGGLLGNTIYF; CDR3nt: TGTGCCACCAGCAGAGGAACAGGGGGCCTCCTGGGAAACACCATATATTTT
v_gene: TRBV29-1; j_gene: TRBJ2-1; d_gene: TRBD1; abundance: NA; CDR3aa: CSVGTGDGRFF; CDR3nt: TGCAGCGTCGGGACAGGGGATGGAAGGTTCTTC